The subject of this entry is one T cell receptor beta chain. The antigen is not known. TCRdb recomputed calls from the RACE reads with MiXCR, one row per CDR3 protein. Of tens of thousands of distinct CDR3 sequences listed, roughly 10% are singletons. The data were taken from a study of human T cells and chemical hapten exposure. For the study at large: An approximately 2 cm by approximately 2 cm inner upper arm patch received 2% DPC for sensitization. Patch tests applied 0.01% DPC to the upper back, read at 6 days. Study findings and constraints: TCRs above 1 in 1000 frequency stayed constant with DPC sensitization. The immune response of these alopecia patients might not match healthy individuals'.

Germline assignment: CDR1 MNHEY and CDR2 SMNVEV (reference sequence). V lost 5 bases to trimming and J lost 8 bases, with 16 bases between them. The CDR3 runs to 14 residues. Time point here: patch test 2, 6 weeks after DPC sensitization. This sample's treatment: therapeutic diphenylcyclopropenone sensitization with weekly scalp DPC. The material sequenced was whole blood, taken in connection with sensitization to the hapten diphenylcyclopropenone (DPC). The receptor comes from a woman aged 30 to 39 with alopecia areata. Some clones in this sample may be carry-over from other donors' samples. This chain joins TRBV27 and TRBJ2-1, with D maybe TRBD2 (6 bases). The CDR3: CASSKSRLADEQFF. In DNA, the CDR3 is TGTGCCAGCAGTAAATCCCGGTTAGCGGATGAGCAGTTCTTC.